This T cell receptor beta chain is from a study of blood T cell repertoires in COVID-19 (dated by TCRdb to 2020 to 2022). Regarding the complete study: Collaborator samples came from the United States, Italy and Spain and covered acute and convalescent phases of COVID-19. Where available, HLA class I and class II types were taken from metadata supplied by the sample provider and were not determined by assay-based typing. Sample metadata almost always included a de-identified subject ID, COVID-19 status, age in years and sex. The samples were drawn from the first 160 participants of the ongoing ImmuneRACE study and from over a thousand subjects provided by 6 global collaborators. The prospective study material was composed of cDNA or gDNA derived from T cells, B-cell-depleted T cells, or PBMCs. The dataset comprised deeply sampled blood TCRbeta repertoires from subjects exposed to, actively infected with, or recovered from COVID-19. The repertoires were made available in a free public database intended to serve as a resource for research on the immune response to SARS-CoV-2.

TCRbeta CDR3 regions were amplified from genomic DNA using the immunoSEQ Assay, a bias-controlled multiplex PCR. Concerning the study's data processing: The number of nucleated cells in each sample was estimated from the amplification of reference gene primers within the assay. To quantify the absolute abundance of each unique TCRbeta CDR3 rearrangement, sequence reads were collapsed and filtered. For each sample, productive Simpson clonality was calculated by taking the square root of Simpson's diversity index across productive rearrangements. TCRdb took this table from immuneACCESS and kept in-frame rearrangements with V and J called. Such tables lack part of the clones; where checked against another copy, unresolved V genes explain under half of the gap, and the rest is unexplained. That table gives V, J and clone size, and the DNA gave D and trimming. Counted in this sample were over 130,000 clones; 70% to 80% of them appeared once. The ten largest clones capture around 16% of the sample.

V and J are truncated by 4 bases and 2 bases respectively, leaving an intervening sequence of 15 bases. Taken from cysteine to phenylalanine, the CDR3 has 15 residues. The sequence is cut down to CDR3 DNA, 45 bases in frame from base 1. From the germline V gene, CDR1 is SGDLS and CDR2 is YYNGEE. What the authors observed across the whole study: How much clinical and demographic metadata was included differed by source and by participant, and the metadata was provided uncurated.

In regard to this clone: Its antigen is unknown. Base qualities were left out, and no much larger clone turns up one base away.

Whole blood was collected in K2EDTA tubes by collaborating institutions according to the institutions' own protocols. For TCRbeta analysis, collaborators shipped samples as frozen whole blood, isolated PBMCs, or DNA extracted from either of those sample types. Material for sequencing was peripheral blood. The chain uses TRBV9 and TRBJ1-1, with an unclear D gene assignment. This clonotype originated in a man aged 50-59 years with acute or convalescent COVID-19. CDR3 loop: CASSPSLGLNTEAFF. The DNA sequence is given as TGTGCCAGCAGCCCATCGTTGGGCTTAAACACTGAAGCTTTCTTT.